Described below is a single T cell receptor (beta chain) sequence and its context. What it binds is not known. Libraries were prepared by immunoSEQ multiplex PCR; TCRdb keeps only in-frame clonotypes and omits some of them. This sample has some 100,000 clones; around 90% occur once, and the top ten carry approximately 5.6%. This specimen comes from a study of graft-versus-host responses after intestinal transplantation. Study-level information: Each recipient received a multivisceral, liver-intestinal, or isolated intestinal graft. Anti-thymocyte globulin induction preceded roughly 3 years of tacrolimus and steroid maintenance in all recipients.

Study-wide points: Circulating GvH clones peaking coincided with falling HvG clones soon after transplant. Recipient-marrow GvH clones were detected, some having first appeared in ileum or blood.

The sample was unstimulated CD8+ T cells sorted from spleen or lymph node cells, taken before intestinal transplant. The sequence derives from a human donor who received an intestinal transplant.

CDR3 nucleotides: TGTGCCAGCAGCTTTTGGGGGGGGACCGGGGAGCTGTTTTTT. Encoded protein: CASSFWGGTGELFF. This chain connects TRBV7-6 to TRBJ2-2; 7 nucleotides line up with TRBD2. The germline V gene has CDR1 SGHVS and CDR2 FNYEAQ. The junction had 3 bases not matched to a gene; V was cut back by 3 bases and J by 5 bases. The CDR3 contains 14 residues.